What follows are 19 T cell receptor beta chains derived from one specimen sequenced in a study of T-cell reconstitution after alpha-beta-depleted transplantation in children. TCRbeta library preparation incorporated unique molecular identifiers. Using its own MiXCR run on the PCR reads, TCRdb lists one record per CDR3 protein. In the table there are about 600,000 distinct CDR3 sequences, over 9.5% of which are singletons. The sample consisted of PBMCs from the stem cell graft donor, taken from the stem cell graft. These receptors were taken from a human donor who donated a stem cell graft to a child with acute myeloid leukemia.

The rearrangement uses TRBV6-1 and TRBJ1-2, with TRBD1 identical over 8 bases. The CDR3 extends over 13 amino acids. The germline V gene has CDR1 MNHNS and CDR2 SASEGT. The trim removed 8 bases at V and 0 bases at J, leaving 2 bases unmatched. Here the CDR3 reads CASGQGTNYGYTF. DNA for the CDR3: TGTGCCAGCGGACAGGGAACTAACTATGGCTACACCTTC.

The sample holds a few counts of this clonotype. This chain links TRBV11-2 with TRBJ2-5; TRBD2 agrees at 7 bases. Germline V gene sequence: CDR1 SGHAT, CDR2 FQNNGV. With 8 bases clipped from V and 3 bases from J, the junction kept 3 bases outside the gene matches. CDR3 length equals 12 residues. The CDR3 loop is CASGRVKETQYF. CDR3 DNA: TGTGCCAGCGGGAGGGTGAAAGAGACCCAGTACTTC.

V is TRBV25-1 and J is TRBJ2-5; 8 bases agree with TRBD1. CDR3 length equals 17 residues. Germline V gives CDR1 MGHDK, CDR2 SYGVNS. J was trimmed by 0 bases and V by 4 bases; bases with no gene match: 10. This CDR3 reads CASSGTSGGQYQETQYF. The CDR3 DNA sequence: TGTGCCAGCAGTGGAACATCAGGGGGCCAGTACCAAGAGACCCAGTACTTC.

This clonotype showed up many times. This rearrangement joins TRBV15 to TRBJ2-6, with D maybe TRBD2 (7 bases). V was trimmed by 0 bases and J by 2 bases, leaving 14 bases between them. Germline V gives CDR1 LNHNV, CDR2 YYDKDF (reference sequence). This CDR3 is 18 amino acids long. CDR3: CATSRDGSGGTGANVLTF. The CDR3 bases are TGTGCCACCAGCAGAGATGGATCGGGGGGCACTGGGGCCAACGTCCTGACTTTC. Variable domain in full (rest from reference TRBV15 and TRBJ2-6): DAMVIQNPRYQVTQFGKPVTLSCSQTLNHNVMYWYQQKSSQAPKLLFHYYDKDFNNEADTPDNFQSRRPNTSFCFLDIRSPGLGDTAMYLCATSRDGSGGTGANVLTFGAGSRLTVL.

This clonotype was seen repeatedly, ten times or more. This chain joins TRBV7-3 and TRBJ2-1; no reliable D call. Germline values: CDR1 SGHTA, CDR2 FQGTGA. V lost 2 bases and J lost 0, with 2 bases in between. The CDR3 covers 13 residues. CDR3 region: CASSLGSYNEQFF. CDR3 bases: TGTGCCAGCAGCTTAGGCTCCTACAATGAGCAGTTCTTC.

This clonotype was counted only a few times. The rearrangement joins TRBV4-3 to TRBJ2-1; 9 positions agree with TRBD2. The CDR3 spans 15 residues. CDR1 is LGHNA, CDR2 YSLEER, per germline. The V segment lost 0 bases and the J segment 8 bases; nucleotides outside the gene matches: 5. CDR3 DNA sequence: TGCGCCAGCAGCCAAGAAGCTAGCGGGATTGATGAGCAGTTCTTC. Protein product: CASSQEASGIDEQFF.

This clonotype was counted only a few times. The genes are TRBV18 and TRBJ2-5, with 7 bases fitting TRBD2. Trimming removed 4 bases from V and 1 base from J; junction bases left unmatched: 3. This CDR3 has 14 amino acids. The V gene's germline CDR1 is KGHSH and CDR2 LQKENI. CDR3 sequence reads: CASSRREAQETQYF. The CDR3, as DNA: TGTGCCAGCTCACGACGGGAGGCCCAAGAGACCCAGTACTTC.

This clonotype was seen a handful of times. The chain uses TRBV7-3 and TRBJ2-5, with D uncertain. Germline V gene data show CDR1 as SGHTA and CDR2 as FQGTGA. V was trimmed by 1 base and J by 4 bases, leaving 10 bases between them. The CDR3 length is 14 residues. The CDR3 DNA is TGTGCCAGCAGCTTAAACCCCGCAGGAGAGACCCAGTACTTC. This translates into CASSLNPAGETQYF.

The chain combines TRBV6-2 or TRBV6-3 with TRBJ2-1, with D perhaps assigned TRBD1 or TRBD2 (5 bases each). Germline CDR1 MNHEY, CDR2 SVGEGT. V lost 7 bases and J 5 bases, leaving 21 bases between the germline ends. CDR3 length equals 16 residues. DNA of the CDR3: TGTGCCAGCACCTCAGGGAGAGTCGGGCTTAACAATGAGCAGTTCTTC. Translation gives CASTSGRVGLNNEQFF.

This clonotype was counted at least ten times. The chain uses TRBV7-2 and TRBJ2-5; TRBD1 matches 12 bases. The germline V gene has CDR1 SGHTA and CDR2 FQGNSA. CDR3 length equals 16 residues. V was clipped by 1 base and J by 4 bases; unmatched bases: 4. As DNA, the CDR3 is TGTGCCAGCAGCTTAGTAGGGACAGGGGGCGGAGAGACCCAGTACTTC. It specifies CASSLVGTGGGETQYF.

This clonotype came up many times. The chain links TRBV25-1 to TRBJ2-5; D perhaps matches TRBD1 (6 bases). The CDR3 totals 16 residues. The V and J ends lost 3 bases and 3 bases respectively, with 17 bases between them. The V gene's germline CDR1 is MGHDK and CDR2 SYGVNS. The CDR3 region has the DNA TGTGCCAGCAGTGAGAAACAGGGTCTGGGCGAAGAGACCCAGTACTTC. This translates into CASSEKQGLGEETQYF.

This chain uses TRBV9 with TRBJ1-1; D is unresolved. Trimming left V 0 bases short and J 7 bases short, with 10 bases between. The CDR3 sequence is 13 residues long. CDR1 and CDR2 from the germline V gene are SGDLS and YYNGEE. CDR3 bases: TGTGCCAGCAGCGTAGAGGGAGAGGGTGAAGCTTTCTTT. Amino acid sequence: CASSVEGEGEAFF.

The genes are TRBV7-9 and TRBJ2-2; unclear D gene. Germline V lookup: CDR1 SEHNR, CDR2 FQNEAQ (reference sequence). The V end lost 5 bases, the J end lost 0 bases, and 7 bases lay between the germline ends. The CDR3 consists of 14 residues. CDR3 residues: CASSPDPNTGELFF. The DNA of the CDR3 is TGTGCCAGCAGCCCAGACCCGAACACCGGGGAGCTGTTTTTT.

This clonotype was recorded many times. The chain links TRBV5-1 to TRBJ2-1, with unresolved D. Trimming pared 0 bases from V and 4 bases from J, leaving 8 bases between. The CDR3 has 14 residues. Germline V gives CDR1 SGHRS, CDR2 YFSETQ. The CDR3 DNA follows: TGCGCCAGCAGCTTGGACAGTACTTACAATGAGCAGTTCTTC. Protein product: CASSLDSTYNEQFF.

This clonotype came up many times. The chain joins TRBV20-1 to TRBJ2-2; possibly TRBD2 for D (5 bases). Germline V gives CDR1 DFQATT, CDR2 SNEGSKA (reference sequence). Trimming left V 0 bases short and J 5 bases short, with 13 bases between. The CDR3 has 15 amino acids. CDR3 loop: CSAREYGRTTGELFF. For the CDR3, the DNA is TGCAGTGCTAGAGAATATGGGAGAACGACCGGGGAGCTGTTTTTT.

For this clonotype: As the CDR3 is not closed by the conserved phenylalanine or tryptophan, this likely results from a read error. The J gene is TRBJ2-5, the V gene TRBV20-1; D perhaps matches TRBD1 (6 bases). The CDR3 contains 14 residues. The germline V and J ends were trimmed by 4 bases and 1 base, with 13 bases remaining between them. Germline CDR1 reads DFQATT; CDR2 reads SNEGSKA (reference sequence). The CDR3 DNA follows: TGCAGTGCTACGGACAGCAAACTCCAAGAGACCCAGTACTAC. This translates into CSATDSKLQETQYY.

CDR3 coding DNA: TGCAGCGTCTATAGGTGGGGGACAGGGGCCATTATGAACACTGAAGCTTTCTTT. Amino acid sequence: CSVYRWGTGAIMNTEAFF. This chain uses TRBV29-1 with TRBJ1-1, with 10 bases lining up with TRBD1. Per the germline V gene, CDR1 is SQVTM and CDR2 is ANQGSEA. The CDR3 spans 18 residues. V gave up 6 bases and J gave up 0 bases; unmatched junction bases: 16. The whole variable domain, filled in from reference TRBV29-1 and TRBJ1-1, reads SAVISQKPSRDICQRGTSLTIQCQVDSQVTMMFWYRQQPGQSLTLIATANQGSEATYESGFVIDKFPISRPNLTFSTLTVSNMSPEDSSIYLCSVYRWGTGAIMNTEAFFGQGTRLTVV.

The genes are TRBV7-2 and TRBJ1-2, with 8 bases identical to TRBD1. This CDR3 has 13 amino acids. Germline CDR1 and CDR2: SGHTA and FQGNSA. Trimming cost V 5 bases and J 8 bases; bases outside gene matches: 7. CDR3 amino acids: CASSRGQGEGYTF. The CDR3 DNA reads TGTGCCAGCAGCCGCGGACAGGGCGAAGGCTACACCTTC.

This clonotype appeared many times. The rearrangement links TRBV10-3 to TRBJ2-3; D may be TRBD1 (6 bases). Germline CDR1 reads ENHRY; CDR2 reads SYGVKD. Trimming took off 4 bases at V and 3 bases at J, with 8 bases between the two ends. The CDR3 is 13 residues long. The CDR3 reads CAISGRGTDTQYF. In DNA form, the CDR3 reads TGTGCCATCAGTGGAAGGGGGACAGATACGCAGTATTTT.